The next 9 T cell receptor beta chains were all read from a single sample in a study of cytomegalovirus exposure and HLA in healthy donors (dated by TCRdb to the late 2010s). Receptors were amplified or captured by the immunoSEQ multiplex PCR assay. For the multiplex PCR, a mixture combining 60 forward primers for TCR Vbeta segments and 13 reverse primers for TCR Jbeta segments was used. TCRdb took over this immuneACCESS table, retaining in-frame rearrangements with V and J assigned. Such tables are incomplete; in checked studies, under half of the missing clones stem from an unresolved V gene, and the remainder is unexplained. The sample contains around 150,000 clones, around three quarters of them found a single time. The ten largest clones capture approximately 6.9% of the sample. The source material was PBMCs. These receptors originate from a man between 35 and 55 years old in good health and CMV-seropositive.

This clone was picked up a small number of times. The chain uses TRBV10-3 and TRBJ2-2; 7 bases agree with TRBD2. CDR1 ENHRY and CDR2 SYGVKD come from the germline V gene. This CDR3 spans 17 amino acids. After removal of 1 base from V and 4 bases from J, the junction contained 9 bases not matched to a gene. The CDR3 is CAISEYPAGTSTGELFF. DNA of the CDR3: TGTGCCATCAGTGAGTACCCAGCGGGGACCTCCACCGGGGAGCTGTTTTTT.

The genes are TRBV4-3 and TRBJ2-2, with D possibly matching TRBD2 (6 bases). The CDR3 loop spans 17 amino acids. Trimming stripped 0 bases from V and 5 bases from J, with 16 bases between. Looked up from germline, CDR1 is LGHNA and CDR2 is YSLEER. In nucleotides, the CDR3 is TGCGCCAGCAGCCAAGATCCTCGGGGGATAAGGACCGGGGAGCTGTTTTTT. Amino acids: CASSQDPRGIRTGELFF.

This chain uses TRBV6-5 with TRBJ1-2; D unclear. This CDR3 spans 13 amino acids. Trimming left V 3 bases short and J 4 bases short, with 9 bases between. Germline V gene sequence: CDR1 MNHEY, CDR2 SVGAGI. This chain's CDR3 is CASSYASFYGYTF. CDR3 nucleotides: TGTGCCAGCAGTTATGCGAGTTTCTATGGCTACACCTTC.

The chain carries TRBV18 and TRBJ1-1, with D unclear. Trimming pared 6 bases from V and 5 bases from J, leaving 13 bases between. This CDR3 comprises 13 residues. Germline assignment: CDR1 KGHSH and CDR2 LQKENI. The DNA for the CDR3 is TGTGCCAGCTCTCGCGGGGAAGGGACTGAAGCTTTCTTT. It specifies CASSRGEGTEAFF.

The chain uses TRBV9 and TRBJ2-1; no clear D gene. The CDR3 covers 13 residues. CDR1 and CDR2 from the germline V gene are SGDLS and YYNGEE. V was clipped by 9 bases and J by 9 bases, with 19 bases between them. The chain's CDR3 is CATNEVSSGEQFF. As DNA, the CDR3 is TGTGCCACCAACGAGGTGTCCTCGGGTGAGCAGTTCTTC.

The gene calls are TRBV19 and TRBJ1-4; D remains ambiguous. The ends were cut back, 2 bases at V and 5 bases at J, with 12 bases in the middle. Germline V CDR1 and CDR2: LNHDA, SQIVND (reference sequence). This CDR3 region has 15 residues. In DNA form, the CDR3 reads TGTGCCAGTAGTATACGGCCAGGTTTGAATGAAAAACTGTTTTTT. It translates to CASSIRPGLNEKLFF.

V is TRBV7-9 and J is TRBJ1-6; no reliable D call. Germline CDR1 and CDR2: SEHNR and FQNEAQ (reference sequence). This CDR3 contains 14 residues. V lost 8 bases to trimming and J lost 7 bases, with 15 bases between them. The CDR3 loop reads CASGAAEHNSPLHF. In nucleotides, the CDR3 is TGTGCCAGCGGAGCCGCGGAGCACAATTCACCCCTCCACTTT.

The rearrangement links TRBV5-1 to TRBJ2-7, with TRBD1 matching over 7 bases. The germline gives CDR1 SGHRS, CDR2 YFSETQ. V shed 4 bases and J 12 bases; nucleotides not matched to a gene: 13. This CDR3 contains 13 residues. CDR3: CASSTNGQDGVYF. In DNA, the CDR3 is TGCGCCAGCAGCACAAACGGACAGGATGGAGTGTACTTC.

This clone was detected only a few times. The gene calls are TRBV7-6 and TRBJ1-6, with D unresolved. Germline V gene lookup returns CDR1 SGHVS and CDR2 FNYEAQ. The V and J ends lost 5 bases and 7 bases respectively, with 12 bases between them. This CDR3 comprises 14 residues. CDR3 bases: TGTGCCAGCAGCCGGACTCTTACCAATTCACCCCTCCACTTT. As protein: CASSRTLTNSPLHF.